The text below deals with one T cell receptor (beta chain). This specimen comes from a study of CD8 T cells in Susac syndrome. The authors reverse transcribed roughly 0.5 to 1 ug RNA with random hexamers. MiXCR was run by TCRdb on the immunoSEQ multiplex PCR reads, yielding one entry per CDR3 protein. The repertoire holds around 200,000 distinct CDR3 sequences, with over 90% as singletons. Germline V gives CDR1 LNHNV, CDR2 YYDKDF (reference sequence). CDR3 length equals 12 residues. Between the trimmed V and J ends, which lost 0 bases and 8 bases, there was a span of 7 bases. Sequencing was performed on CD4+ T cells from PBMCs. This chain joins TRBV15 and TRBJ1-2; D ambiguous. This TCR came from a human donor with multiple sclerosis. The CDR3: CATSRDGLGYTF. The DNA of the CDR3 is TGTGCCACCAGCAGAGACGGTCTCGGCTACACCTTC.